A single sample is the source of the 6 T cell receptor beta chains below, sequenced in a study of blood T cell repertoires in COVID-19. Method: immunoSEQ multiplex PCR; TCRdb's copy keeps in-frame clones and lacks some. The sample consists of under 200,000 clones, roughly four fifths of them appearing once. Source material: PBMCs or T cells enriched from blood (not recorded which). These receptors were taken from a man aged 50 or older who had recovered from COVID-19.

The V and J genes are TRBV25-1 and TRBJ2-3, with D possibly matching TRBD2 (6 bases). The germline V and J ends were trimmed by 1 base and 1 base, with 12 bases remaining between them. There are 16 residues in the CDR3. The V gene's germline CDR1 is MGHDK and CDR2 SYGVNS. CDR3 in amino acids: CASSESGIAGTDTQYF. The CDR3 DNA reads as TGTGCCAGCAGTGAATCGGGGATAGCGGGCACAGATACGCAGTATTTT.

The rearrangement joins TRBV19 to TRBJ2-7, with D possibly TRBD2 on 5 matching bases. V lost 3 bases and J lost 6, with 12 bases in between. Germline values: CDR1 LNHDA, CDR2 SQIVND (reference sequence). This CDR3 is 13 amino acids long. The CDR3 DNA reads TGTGCCAGTAGTATCGGACTGGGTGGCGAGCAGTACTTC. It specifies CASSIGLGGEQYF.

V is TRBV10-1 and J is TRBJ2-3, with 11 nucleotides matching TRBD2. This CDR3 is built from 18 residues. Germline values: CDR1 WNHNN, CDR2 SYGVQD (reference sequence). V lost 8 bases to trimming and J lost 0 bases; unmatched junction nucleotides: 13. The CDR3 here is CASSNPGRLAGSTDTQYF. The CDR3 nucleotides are TGCGCCAGCTCTAATCCAGGTAGACTAGCGGGAAGCACAGATACGCAGTATTTT.

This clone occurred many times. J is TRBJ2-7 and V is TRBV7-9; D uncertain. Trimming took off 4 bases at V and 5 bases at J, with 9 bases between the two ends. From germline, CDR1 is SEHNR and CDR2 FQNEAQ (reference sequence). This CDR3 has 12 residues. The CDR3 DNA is TGTGCCAGCAGCTCTCCCCCCCACGAGCAGTACTTC. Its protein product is CASSSPPHEQYF.

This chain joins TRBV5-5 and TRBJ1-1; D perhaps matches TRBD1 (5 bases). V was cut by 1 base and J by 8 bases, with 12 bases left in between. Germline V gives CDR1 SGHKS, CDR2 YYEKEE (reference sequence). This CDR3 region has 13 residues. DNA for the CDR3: TGTGCCAGCAGCTTGTGGCAGGGTAAAGAAGCTTTCTTT. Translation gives CASSLWQGKEAFF.

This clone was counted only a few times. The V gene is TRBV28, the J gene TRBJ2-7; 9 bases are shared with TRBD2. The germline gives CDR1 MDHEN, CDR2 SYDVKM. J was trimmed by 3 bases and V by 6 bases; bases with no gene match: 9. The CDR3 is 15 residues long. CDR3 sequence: CASREGLAVNYEQYF. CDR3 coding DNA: TGTGCCAGCAGAGAGGGACTAGCAGTGAACTACGAGCAGTACTTC. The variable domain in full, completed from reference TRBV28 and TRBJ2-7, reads DVKVTQSSRYLVKRTGEKVFLECVQDMDHENMFWYRQDPGLGLRLIYFSYDVKMKEKGDIPEGYSVSREKKERFSLILESASTNQTSMYLCASREGLAVNYEQYFGPGTRLTVT.